The 17 T cell receptor beta chains below come from one sample, sequenced in a study of post-analysis software for immune sequencing data. The study, taken as a whole, reports: A handful of TRBV segments were more frequent in patients than controls; TRBV5-6, TRBV5-1 and TRBV20-1 belonged to this group.

Built from TCR beta cDNA, the libraries had unique molecular identifiers in them. TCRdb re-called the PCR reads through MiXCR, storing one row per CDR3 protein. The sample has roughly 800,000 distinct CDR3 sequences, about 27% seen once; the top ten hold under 0.7%. Antigens of these TCRs are unknown. The specimen sequenced was blood. These receptors all stem from a girl aged 10-17 years with multiple sclerosis.

This clonotype was picked up many times. The J gene is TRBJ1-1, the V gene TRBV29-1; D is uncertain. The germline gives CDR1 SQVTM, CDR2 ANQGSEA. CDR3 length: 13 residues. Trimming cost V 7 bases and J 5 bases, with 17 bases left between them. DNA of the CDR3: TGCAGCGCTGGGCTGGGTATTAGGACTGAAGCTTTCTTT. It translates to CSAGLGIRTEAFF.

The table lists this clonotype with a count of one. A much larger clone lies one base from this, so it may be a read error. The V call is TRBV29-1, the J call TRBJ2-1; 13 bases line up with TRBD2. The germline CDR1 and CDR2 sequences are SQVTM and ANQGSEA. The CDR3 has 13 amino acids. Germline trimming cut 7 bases from V and 12 bases from J; bases unmatched to any gene: 9. This CDR3 reads CSDRLAGGHGQFF. The CDR3 DNA sequence: TGCAGCGATCGACTAGCGGGAGGTCATGGGCAGTTCTTC.

This clonotype was seen ten or more times. The V call is TRBV7-2, the J call TRBJ2-7; no clear D. The CDR3 is made up of 11 amino acids. The germline gives CDR1 SGHTA, CDR2 FQGNSA. The V gene lost 6 bases and the J gene lost 5 bases, with 8 bases spanning the gap. The CDR3 is CASSPLDEQYF. The CDR3 DNA reads TGTGCCAGCAGTCCCCTGGACGAGCAGTACTTC.

The genes are TRBV24-1 and TRBJ1-2, with D maybe TRBD1 (5 bases). The V and J ends lost 1 base and 3 bases respectively, with 11 bases between them. Per the germline V gene, CDR1 is KGHDR and CDR2 is SFDVKD. The CDR3 length is 15 residues. This CDR3 reads CATSDFRGMHYGYTF. The CDR3 DNA follows: TGTGCCACCAGTGATTTCCGGGGGATGCACTATGGCTACACCTTC.

In its sample, this clonotype was seen many times. The rearrangement links TRBV3-1 to TRBJ1-2; D gene uncertain. Trimming took 1 base from V and 2 from J, leaving 8 bases between them. This CDR3 has 14 amino acids. Germline CDR1 reads LGHDT; CDR2 reads YNNKEL (reference sequence). CDR3 sequence reads: CASSQGISNYGYTF. The CDR3 nucleotides read TGTGCCAGCAGCCAAGGGATATCAAACTATGGCTACACCTTC.

The CDR3 DNA is TGTGCCATCAGTGTATGGAATCGGGACCCTAAGTACCAAGAGACCCAGTACTTC. Amino acids: CAISVWNRDPKYQETQYF. The rearrangement uses TRBV10-3 and TRBJ2-5; TRBD1 or TRBD2 may be the D gene (5 bases each). V lost 4 bases, J lost 0 bases, and 21 bases lay in between. The CDR3 is 18 residues long. Germline V gives CDR1 ENHRY, CDR2 SYGVKD.

V is TRBV7-7 and J is TRBJ2-7, with 9 nucleotides matching TRBD1. TRBJ2-5 explains the end of the DNA better; the J call may be wrong. CDR3 length: 16 residues. The germline CDR1 and CDR2 sequences are SSHAT and FNYEAQ (reference sequence). The CDR3 DNA reads TGTGCCAGCAGCATGACCTCCGGGACAGGGAGAGAGACCCAGTACTTC. As protein: CASSMTSGTGRETQYF.

This chain connects TRBV7-2 to TRBJ2-1; D tentatively reads TRBD1 or TRBD2 (6 bases each). Germline lookup yields CDR1 SGHTA and CDR2 FQGNSA. With 5 bases removed from V and 13 bases from J, the gap between germline ends came to 12 bases. This CDR3 is 11 amino acids long. The CDR3 reads CASSLEGGQFF. The CDR3 DNA reads TGTGCCAGCAGCCTAGAGGGGGGCCAGTTCTTC. Full variable domain (rest looked up from reference TRBV7-2 and TRBJ2-1): GAGVSQSPSNKVTEKGKDVELRCDPISGHTALYWYRQSLGQGLEFLIYFQGNSAPDKSGLPSDRFSAERTGGSVSTLTIQRTQQEDSAVYLCASSLEGGQFFGPGTRLTVL.

The rearrangement uses TRBV4-1 and TRBJ2-1; tentative D call: TRBD1 (5 bases). Germline CDR1 is MGHRA and CDR2 is YSYEKL. V was trimmed by 1 base and J by 1 base, leaving 11 bases between them. This CDR3 has 16 residues. CDR3 sequence (DNA): TGCGCCAGCAGCCAAGTGGACATAATTTCCTACAATGAGCAGTTCTTC. Its protein product is CASSQVDIISYNEQFF.

This clonotype was seen a few times. A junction end diverges from the germline sequence, so it may reflect a read error. J is TRBJ1-1 and V is TRBV3-1; D possibly corresponds to TRBD1 (5 bases). The germline V gene encodes CDR1 LGHDT and CDR2 YNNKEL (reference sequence). The CDR3 runs 13 residues. CDR3 nucleotide sequence: TGTGCCAGCAGTCAAGCAGGGAGCACTGAAGCTTTCTTT. As protein: CASSQAGSTEAFF.

This clonotype appeared a few times. This chain links TRBV29-1 with TRBJ1-1; the D is unclear. V lost 8 bases and J lost 7, with 5 bases in between. CDR1 is SQVTM and CDR2 is ANQGSEA in the germline V gene. CDR3 length equals 8 residues. DNA for the CDR3: TGCAGCTCAAATGAAGCTTTCTTT. Translated, it gives CSSNEAFF.

This clonotype turned up a few times. The gene calls are TRBV5-1 and TRBJ2-5; TRBD1 might be the D (6 bases). The V end was cut by 4 bases, the J end by 5 bases, with 15 bases between. CDR3 length: 14 amino acids. Germline values: CDR1 SGHRS, CDR2 YFSETQ. The DNA for the CDR3 is TGCGCCAGCAGCCTTACAGGGATCCAGGAGACCCAGTACTTC. As protein: CASSLTGIQETQYF.

The J gene is TRBJ2-2, the V gene TRBV28; tentative D call: TRBD2 (6 bases). Looked up from germline, CDR1 is MDHEN and CDR2 is SYDVKM. The CDR3 loop spans 15 amino acids. V was trimmed by 10 bases and J by 0 bases, leaving 15 bases between them. The CDR3 DNA reads as TGTGCCACCACCCTTCGGGGGTCGAACACCGGGGAGCTGTTTTTT. It codes for CATTLRGSNTGELFF.

In this sample, this clonotype turned up a few times. V usage is TRBV24-1 and J usage is TRBJ2-5; unclear D gene. Looked up from germline, CDR1 is KGHDR and CDR2 is SFDVKD. The V and J ends lost 0 bases and 2 bases respectively, with 3 bases between them. The CDR3 sequence is 13 residues long. CDR3 loop: CATSDLLQETQYF. The CDR3 DNA reads as TGTGCCACCAGTGATTTGCTACAAGAGACCCAGTACTTC.

The V and J genes are TRBV29-1 and TRBJ1-1; D not resolved. Germline CDR1 reads SQVTM; CDR2 reads ANQGSEA. The CDR3 spans 13 residues. Trimming removed 4 bases at V and 0 bases at J, with 9 bases between. The CDR3 nucleotides read TGCAGCGTTGCTCGGAAACTGAACACTGAAGCTTTCTTT. Protein: CSVARKLNTEAFF.

This clonotype was detected many times. This sequence joins TRBV4-3 and TRBJ2-7, with D tentatively TRBD1 (5 bases). The CDR3 loop spans 15 amino acids. The V gene's germline CDR1 is LGHNA and CDR2 YSLEER. The germline V and J ends were trimmed by 4 bases and 3 bases, with 16 bases remaining between them. As DNA, the CDR3 is TGCGCCAGCAGCCGCGAATGGGCAGGGTACTACGAGCAGTACTTC. This gives the protein CASSREWAGYYEQYF.

The chain joins TRBV7-2 to TRBJ2-1; D remains ambiguous. V was clipped by 1 base and J by 9 bases, with 10 bases between them. This CDR3 region has 13 residues. The V gene's germline CDR1 is SGHTA and CDR2 FQGNSA. CDR3 sequence: CASSLEVRVEQFF. CDR3 in DNA: TGTGCCAGCAGCTTAGAGGTTAGGGTTGAGCAGTTCTTC.